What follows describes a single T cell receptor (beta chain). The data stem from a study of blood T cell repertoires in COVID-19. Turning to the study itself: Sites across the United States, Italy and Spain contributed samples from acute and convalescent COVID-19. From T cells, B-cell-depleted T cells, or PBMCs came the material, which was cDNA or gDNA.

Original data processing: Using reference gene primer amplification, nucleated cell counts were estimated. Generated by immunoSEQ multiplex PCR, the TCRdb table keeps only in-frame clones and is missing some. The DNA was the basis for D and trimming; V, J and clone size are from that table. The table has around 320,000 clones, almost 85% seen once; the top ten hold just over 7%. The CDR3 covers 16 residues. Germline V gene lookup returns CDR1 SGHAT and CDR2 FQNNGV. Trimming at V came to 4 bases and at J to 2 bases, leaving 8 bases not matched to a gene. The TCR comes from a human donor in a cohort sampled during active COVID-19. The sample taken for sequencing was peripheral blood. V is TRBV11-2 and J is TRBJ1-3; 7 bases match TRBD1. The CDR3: CASSSRPTGAGNTIYF. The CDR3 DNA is TGTGCCAGCAGCTCTCGCCCAACAGGGGCTGGAAACACCATATATTTT.